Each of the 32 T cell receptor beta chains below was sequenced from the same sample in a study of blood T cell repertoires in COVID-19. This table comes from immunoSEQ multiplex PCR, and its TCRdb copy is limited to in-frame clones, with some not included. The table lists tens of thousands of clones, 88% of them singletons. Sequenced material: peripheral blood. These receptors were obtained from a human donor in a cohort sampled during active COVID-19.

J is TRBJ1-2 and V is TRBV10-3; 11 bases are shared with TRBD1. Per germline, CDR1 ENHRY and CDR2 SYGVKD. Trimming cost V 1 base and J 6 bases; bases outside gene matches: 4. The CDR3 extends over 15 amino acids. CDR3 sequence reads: CAISELGTGGDGYTF. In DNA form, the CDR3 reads TGTGCCATCAGTGAGTTAGGGACAGGGGGAGATGGCTACACCTTC.

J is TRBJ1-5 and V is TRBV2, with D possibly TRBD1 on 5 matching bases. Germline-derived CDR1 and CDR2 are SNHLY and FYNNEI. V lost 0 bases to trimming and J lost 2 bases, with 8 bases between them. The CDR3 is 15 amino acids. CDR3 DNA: TGTGCCAGCAGTGAAGCTGTAGGGGGCAATCAGCCCCAGCATTTT. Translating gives CASSEAVGGNQPQHF.

This CDR3 is CASSMQTELSEAFF. CDR3 bases: TGCGCCAGCAGTATGCAGACAGAATTGTCTGAAGCTTTCTTT. The rearrangement joins TRBV5-1 to TRBJ1-1; a weak D match, TRBD1 (5 bases). V shed 5 bases and J shed 6 bases, with 17 bases lying between them. The CDR3 consists of 14 residues. CDR1 SGHRS and CDR2 YFSETQ come from the germline V gene.

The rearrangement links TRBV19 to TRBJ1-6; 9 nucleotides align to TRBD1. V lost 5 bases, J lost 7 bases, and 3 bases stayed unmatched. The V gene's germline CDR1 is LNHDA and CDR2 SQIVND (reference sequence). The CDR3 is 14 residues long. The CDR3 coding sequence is TGTGCCAGTAGTTTGGGACAGGGCAATTCACCCCTCCACTTT. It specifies CASSLGQGNSPLHF.

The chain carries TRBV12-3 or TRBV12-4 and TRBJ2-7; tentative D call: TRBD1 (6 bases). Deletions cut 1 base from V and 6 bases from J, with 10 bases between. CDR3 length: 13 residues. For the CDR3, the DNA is TGTGCCAGCAGTTTAGTCAGGGGATCCGAGCAGTACTTC. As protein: CASSLVRGSEQYF.

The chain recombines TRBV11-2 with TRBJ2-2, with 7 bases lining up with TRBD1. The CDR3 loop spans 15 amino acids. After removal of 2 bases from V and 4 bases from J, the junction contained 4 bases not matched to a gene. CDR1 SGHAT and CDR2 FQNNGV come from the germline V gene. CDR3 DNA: TGTGCCAGCAGCTTAAGGGGGCGCAGCACCGGGGAGCTGTTTTTT. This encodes CASSLRGRSTGELFF.

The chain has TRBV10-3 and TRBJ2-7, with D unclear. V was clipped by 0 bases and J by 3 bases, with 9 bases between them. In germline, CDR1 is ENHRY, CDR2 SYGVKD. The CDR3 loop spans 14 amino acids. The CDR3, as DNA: TGTGCCATCAGTGAGTCGATCTCGAGCTACGAGCAGTACTTC. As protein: CAISESISSYEQYF.

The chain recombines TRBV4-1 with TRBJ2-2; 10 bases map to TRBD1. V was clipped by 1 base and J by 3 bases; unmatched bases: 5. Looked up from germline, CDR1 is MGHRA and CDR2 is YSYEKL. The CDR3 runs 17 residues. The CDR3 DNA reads TGCGCCAGCAGCCAAGCGTTCGGGACAGGGGACACCGGGGAGCTGTTTTTT. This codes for CASSQAFGTGDTGELFF.

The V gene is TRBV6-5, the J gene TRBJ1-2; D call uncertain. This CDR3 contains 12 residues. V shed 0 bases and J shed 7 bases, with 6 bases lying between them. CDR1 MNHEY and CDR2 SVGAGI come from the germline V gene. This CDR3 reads CASSYSRGGYTF. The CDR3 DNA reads TGTGCCAGCAGTTACTCTCGGGGTGGCTACACCTTC.

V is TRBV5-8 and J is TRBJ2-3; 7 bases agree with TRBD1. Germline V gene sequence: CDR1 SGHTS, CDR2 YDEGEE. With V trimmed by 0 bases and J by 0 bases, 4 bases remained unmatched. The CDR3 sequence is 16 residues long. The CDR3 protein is CASSLATGASTDTQYF. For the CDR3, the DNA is TGTGCCAGCAGCTTGGCTACAGGGGCAAGCACAGATACGCAGTATTTT. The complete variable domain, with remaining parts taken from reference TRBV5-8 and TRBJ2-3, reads EAGVTQSPTHLIKTRGQQATLRCSPISGHTSVYWYQQALGLGLQFLLWYDEGEERNRGNFPPRFSGRQFPNYSSELNVNALELEDSALYLCASSLATGASTDTQYFGPGTRLTVL.

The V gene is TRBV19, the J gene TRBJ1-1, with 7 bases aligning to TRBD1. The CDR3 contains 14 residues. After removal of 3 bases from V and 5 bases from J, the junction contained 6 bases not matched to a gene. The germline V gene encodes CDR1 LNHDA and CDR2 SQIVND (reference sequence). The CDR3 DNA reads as TGTGCCAGTAGTATCGACAGGGCGGGAACTGAAGCTTTCTTT. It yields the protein CASSIDRAGTEAFF.

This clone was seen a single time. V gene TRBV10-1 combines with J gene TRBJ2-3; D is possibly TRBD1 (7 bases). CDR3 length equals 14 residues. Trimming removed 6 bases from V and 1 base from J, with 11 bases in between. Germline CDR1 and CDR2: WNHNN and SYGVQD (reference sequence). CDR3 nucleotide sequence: TGCGCCAGCAGCCCCAGGGGGGGCACAGATACGCAGTATTTT. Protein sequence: CASSPRGGTDTQYF.

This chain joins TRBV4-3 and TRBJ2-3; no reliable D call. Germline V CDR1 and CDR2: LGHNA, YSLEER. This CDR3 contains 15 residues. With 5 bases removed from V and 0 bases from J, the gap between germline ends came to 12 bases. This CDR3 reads CASSASRVSTDTQYF. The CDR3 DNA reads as TGCGCCAGCAGCGCGAGTCGGGTTAGCACAGATACGCAGTATTTT.

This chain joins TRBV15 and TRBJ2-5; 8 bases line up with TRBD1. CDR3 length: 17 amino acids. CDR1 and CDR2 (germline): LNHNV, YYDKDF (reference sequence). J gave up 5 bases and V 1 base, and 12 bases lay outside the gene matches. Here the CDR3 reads CATSRVPRDRMTETQYF. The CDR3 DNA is TGTGCCACCAGCAGAGTCCCTCGGGACAGGATGACGGAGACCCAGTACTTC.

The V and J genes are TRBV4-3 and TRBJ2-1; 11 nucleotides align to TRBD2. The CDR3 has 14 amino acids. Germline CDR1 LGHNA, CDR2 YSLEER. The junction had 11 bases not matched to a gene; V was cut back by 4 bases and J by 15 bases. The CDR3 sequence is CASSRDFSGGVPFF. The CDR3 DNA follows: TGCGCCAGCAGCCGAGATTTTAGCGGGGGGGTCCCGTTCTTC.

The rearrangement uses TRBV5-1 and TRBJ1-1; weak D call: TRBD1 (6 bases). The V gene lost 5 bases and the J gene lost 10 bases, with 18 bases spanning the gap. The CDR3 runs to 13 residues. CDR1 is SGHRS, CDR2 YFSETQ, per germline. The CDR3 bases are TGCGCCAGCAGTTCAACAGGGTACTCGACAGCTTTCTTT. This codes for CASSSTGYSTAFF.

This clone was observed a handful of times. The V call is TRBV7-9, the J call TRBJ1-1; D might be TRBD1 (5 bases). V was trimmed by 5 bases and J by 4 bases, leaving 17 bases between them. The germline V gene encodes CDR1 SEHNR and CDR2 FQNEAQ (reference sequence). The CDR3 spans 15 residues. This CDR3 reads CASSPSGRGGTEAFF. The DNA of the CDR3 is TGTGCCAGCAGCCCCTCGGGCCGGGGGGGCACTGAAGCTTTCTTT.

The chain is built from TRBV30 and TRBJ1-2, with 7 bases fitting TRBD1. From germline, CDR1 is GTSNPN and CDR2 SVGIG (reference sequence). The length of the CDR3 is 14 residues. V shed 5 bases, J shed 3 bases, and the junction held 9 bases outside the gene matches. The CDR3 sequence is CAWARQGTYYGYTF. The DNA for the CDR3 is TGTGCCTGGGCGCGACAGGGAACTTACTATGGCTACACCTTC.

DNA for the CDR3: TGTGCCAGCAGCCCGTGGAGCGGGGCTAGCACAGATACGCAGTATTTT. This encodes CASSPWSGASTDTQYF. This rearrangement joins TRBV7-2 to TRBJ2-3; 7 bases map to TRBD2. This CDR3 contains 16 residues. Germline-derived CDR1 and CDR2 are SGHTA and FQGNSA. V lost 5 bases, J lost 0 bases, and 8 bases stayed unmatched.

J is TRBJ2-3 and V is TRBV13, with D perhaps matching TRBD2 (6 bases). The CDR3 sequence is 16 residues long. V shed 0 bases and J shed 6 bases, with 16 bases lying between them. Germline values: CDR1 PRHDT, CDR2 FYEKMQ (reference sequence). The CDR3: CASSLGGGGASDTQYF. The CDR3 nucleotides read TGTGCCAGCAGCTTAGGCGGGGGTGGGGCGTCGGATACGCAGTATTTT.

In nucleotides, the CDR3 is TGTGCCAGCAGCTCAAATGTCTACGAGCAGTACTTC. It specifies CASSSNVYEQYF. The V and J genes are TRBV7-2 and TRBJ2-7; no reliable D call. V was cut by 4 bases and J by 3 bases, with 7 bases left in between. Looked up from germline, CDR1 is SGHTA and CDR2 is FQGNSA. There are 12 residues in the CDR3.

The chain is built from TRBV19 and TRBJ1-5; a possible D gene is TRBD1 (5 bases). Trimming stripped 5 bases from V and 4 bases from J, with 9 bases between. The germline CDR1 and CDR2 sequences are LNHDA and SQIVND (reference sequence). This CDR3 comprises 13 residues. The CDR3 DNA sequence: TGTGCCAGTAGTGGACGGGGGAATCAGCCCCAGCATTTT. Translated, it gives CASSGRGNQPQHF. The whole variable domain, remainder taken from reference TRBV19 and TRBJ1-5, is DGGITQSPKYLFRKEGQNVTLSCEQNLNHDAMYWYRQDPGQGLRLIYYSQIVNDFQKGDIAEGYSVSREKKESFPLTVTSAQKNPTAFYLCASSGRGNQPQHFGDGTRLSIL.

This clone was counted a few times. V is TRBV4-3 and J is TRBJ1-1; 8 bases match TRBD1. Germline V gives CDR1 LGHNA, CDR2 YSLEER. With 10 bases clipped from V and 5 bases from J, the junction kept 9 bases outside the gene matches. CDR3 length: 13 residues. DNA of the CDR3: TGCGCCACGATGGGACAGGTGGAGACTGAAGCTTTCTTT. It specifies CATMGQVETEAFF.

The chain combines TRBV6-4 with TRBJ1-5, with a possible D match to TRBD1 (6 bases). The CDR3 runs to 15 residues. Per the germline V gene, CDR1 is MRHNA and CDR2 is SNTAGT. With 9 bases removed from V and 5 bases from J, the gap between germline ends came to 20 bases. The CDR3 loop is CARGAGSHGDQPQHF. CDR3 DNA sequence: TGTGCCAGGGGGGCTGGGTCCCACGGGGATCAGCCCCAGCATTTT.

CDR3: CASSPVGLGTNEKLFF. CDR3 DNA sequence: TGTGCCAGCAGCCCCGTGGGGCTGGGGACTAATGAAAAACTGTTTTTT. The V call is TRBV7-2, the J call TRBJ1-4; TRBD1 might be the D (5 bases). V was shortened by 5 bases and J by 2 bases, with 15 bases between the two germline ends. This CDR3 has 16 amino acids. Per the germline V gene, CDR1 is SGHTA and CDR2 is FQGNSA.

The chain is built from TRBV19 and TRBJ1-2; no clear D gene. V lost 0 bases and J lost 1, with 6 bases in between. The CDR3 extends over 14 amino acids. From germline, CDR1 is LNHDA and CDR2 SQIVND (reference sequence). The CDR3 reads CASSIEADNYGYTF. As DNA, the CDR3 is TGTGCCAGTAGTATAGAAGCGGATAACTATGGCTACACCTTC.

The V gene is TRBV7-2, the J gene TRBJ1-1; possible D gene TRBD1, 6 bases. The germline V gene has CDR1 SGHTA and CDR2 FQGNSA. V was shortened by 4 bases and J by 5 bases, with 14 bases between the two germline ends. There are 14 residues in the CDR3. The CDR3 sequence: CASSYGQPTTEAFF. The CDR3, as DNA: TGTGCCAGCAGCTATGGACAGCCGACGACTGAAGCTTTCTTT.

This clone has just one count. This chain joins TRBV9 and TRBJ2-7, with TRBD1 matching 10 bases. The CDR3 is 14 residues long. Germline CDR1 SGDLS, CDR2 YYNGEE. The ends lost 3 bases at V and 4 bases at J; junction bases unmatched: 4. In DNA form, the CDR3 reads TGTGCCAGCAGCGCGACAGGGGGCGCTTACGAGCAGTACTTC. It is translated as CASSATGGAYEQYF.

The CDR3 reads CASSPQGLGNTIYF. The CDR3 nucleotides read TGTGCCAGCTCACCCCAGGGACTTGGAAACACCATATATTTT. This sequence joins TRBV18 and TRBJ1-3, with a possible D match to TRBD1 (5 bases). V dropped 3 bases and J dropped 3 bases, with 9 bases sitting between them. CDR3 length equals 14 residues. Germline V lookup: CDR1 KGHSH, CDR2 LQKENI.

CDR3 in DNA: TGTGCCAGCAGCTCCGGACAGGGGGTAAACACCGGGGAGCTGTTTTTT. Residues: CASSSGQGVNTGELFF. The rearrangement links TRBV5-4 to TRBJ2-2; 10 bases fit TRBD1. V gave up 3 bases and J gave up 2 bases; unmatched junction bases: 4. Looked up from germline, CDR1 is SGHNT and CDR2 is YYREEE (reference sequence). This CDR3 comprises 16 residues.

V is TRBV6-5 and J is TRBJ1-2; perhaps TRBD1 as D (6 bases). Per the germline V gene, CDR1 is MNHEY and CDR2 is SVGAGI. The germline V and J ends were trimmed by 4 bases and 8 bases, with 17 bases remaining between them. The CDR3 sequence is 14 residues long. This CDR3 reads CASSSGDGIKGYTF. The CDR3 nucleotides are TGTGCCAGCAGTTCAGGGGACGGTATCAAGGGCTACACCTTC.

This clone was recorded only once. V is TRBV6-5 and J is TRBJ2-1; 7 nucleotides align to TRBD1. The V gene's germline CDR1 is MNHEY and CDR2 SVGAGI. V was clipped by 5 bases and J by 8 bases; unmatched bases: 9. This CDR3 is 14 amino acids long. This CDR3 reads CASSTPTGKDEQFF. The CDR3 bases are TGTGCCAGCAGTACCCCGACAGGGAAGGATGAGCAGTTCTTC.